The rows below give T cell receptor beta chains drawn from one sample of a study of cytomegalovirus exposure and HLA in healthy donors. The table came from immunoSEQ multiplex PCR; TCRdb's copy has only in-frame clones and leaves some out. The data contain about 98,000 clones, approximately 80% of them singletons. The material sequenced was PBMCs. The receptors originated from a male donor in good health and CMV-seropositive. CDR3s include the opening cysteine and the closing phenylalanine or tryptophan. A D gene is named only where the DNA matches it firmly. The size of a clone is reported for some rows only, either as once, few or many, or as a class for expanded clones.

v_gene: TRBV4-2
d_gene: TRBD2
len: 16
j_gene: TRBJ2-7
abundance: few
CDR3aa: CASSQLAGTPSYEQYF
CDR3nt: TGTGCCAGCAGCCAACTAGCGGGAACCCCATCCTACGAGCAGTACTTC

v_gene: TRBV7-2
d_gene: NA
len: 13
j_gene: TRBJ2-2
abundance: NA
CDR3aa: CASSLQGTGELFF
CDR3nt: TGTGCCAGCAGCTTACAGGGCACCGGGGAGCTGTTTTTT

v_gene: TRBV7-9
d_gene: TRBD1
len: 15
j_gene: TRBJ1-1
abundance: NA
CDR3aa: CASRGTGDGGTEAFF
CDR3nt: TGTGCCAGCAGGGGGACAGGGGACGGGGGCACTGAAGCTTTCTTT

v_gene: TRBV7-9
d_gene: NA
len: 13
j_gene: TRBJ2-7
abundance: NA
CDR3aa: CASSRIGGYEQYF
CDR3nt: TGTGCCAGCAGTCGGATTGGGGGGTACGAGCAGTACTTC

v_gene: TRBV28
d_gene: TRBD1
len: 12
j_gene: TRBJ2-7
abundance: once
CDR3aa: CASRLTGYEQYF
CDR3nt: TGTGCCAGCAGGTTGACAGGGTACGAGCAGTACTTC

v_gene: TRBV19
d_gene: NA
len: 16
j_gene: TRBJ1-2
abundance: NA
CDR3aa: CASSIGLRTLNYGYTF
CDR3nt: TGTGCCAGTAGTATAGGACTGAGAACGTTAAACTATGGCTACACCTTC

v_gene: TRBV5-1
d_gene: NA
len: 16
j_gene: TRBJ1-5
abundance: NA
CDR3aa: CASSLTPGSGGQPQHF
CDR3nt: TGCGCCAGCAGCTTAACCCCCGGGTCTGGGGGGCAGCCCCAGCATTTT

v_gene: TRBV4-2
d_gene: TRBD2
len: 16
j_gene: TRBJ2-3
abundance: NA
CDR3aa: CASSRATSTYTDTQYF
CDR3nt: TGTGCCAGCAGCCGAGCGACTAGCACTTACACAGATACGCAGTATTTT

v_gene: TRBV5-1
d_gene: NA
len: 15
j_gene: TRBJ1-2
abundance: once
CDR3aa: CASSLAFLDTGGYTF
CDR3nt: TGCGCCAGCAGCTTGGCGTTTCTTGACACGGGGGGCTACACCTTC

v_gene: TRBV5-8
d_gene: NA
len: 16
j_gene: TRBJ1-1
abundance: once
CDR3aa: CASSLTGWGVSTEAFF
CDR3nt: TGTGCCAGCAGCTTGACTGGTTGGGGGGTGAGCACTGAAGCTTTCTTT

v_gene: TRBV6-1
d_gene: NA
len: 17
j_gene: TRBJ2-7
abundance: few
CDR3aa: CASSDPTGLRTRNEQYF
CDR3nt: TGTGCCAGCAGTGACCCTACAGGGCTTCGGACTAGAAACGAGCAGTACTTC

v_gene: TRBV11-2
d_gene: NA
len: 16
j_gene: TRBJ1-5
abundance: once
CDR3aa: CASSYRQAGLGQPQHF
CDR3nt: TGTGCCAGCAGCTACCGACAGGCGGGTTTGGGACAGCCCCAGCATTTT

v_gene: TRBV6-5
d_gene: TRBD1
len: 15
j_gene: TRBJ2-5
abundance: NA
CDR3aa: CASSRDRAVRWAQYF
CDR3nt: TGTGCCAGCAGCCGCGACAGGGCGGTTCGGTGGGCCCAGTACTTC

v_gene: TRBV2
d_gene: NA
len: 15
j_gene: TRBJ1-4
abundance: NA
CDR3aa: CASSFFGATNEKLFF
CDR3nt: TGTGCCAGCAGTTTCTTCGGTGCAACTAATGAAAAACTGTTTTTT

v_gene: TRBV7-8
d_gene: NA
len: 12
j_gene: TRBJ1-2
abundance: NA
CDR3aa: CASSLVSYGYTF
CDR3nt: TGTGCCAGCAGCTTAGTTAGCTATGGCTACACCTTC

v_gene: TRBV7-9
d_gene: TRBD1
len: 13
j_gene: TRBJ2-7
abundance: NA
CDR3aa: CASSVVQGYEQYF
CDR3nt: TGTGCCAGCAGCGTAGTACAGGGGTACGAGCAGTACTTC

v_gene: TRBV4-1
d_gene: NA
len: 14
j_gene: TRBJ2-5
abundance: NA
CDR3aa: CAAGDGELQETQYF
CDR3nt: TGCGCCGCAGGGGACGGTGAACTCCAAGAGACCCAGTACTTC

v_gene: TRBV5-1
d_gene: NA
len: 15
j_gene: TRBJ1-1
abundance: NA
CDR3aa: CASSLSGGTNTEAFF
CDR3nt: TGCGCCAGCAGCTTGAGCGGGGGAACGAACACTGAAGCTTTCTTT

v_gene: TRBV5-1
d_gene: TRBD2
len: 13
j_gene: TRBJ2-5
abundance: NA
CDR3aa: CASSLPGGETQYF
CDR3nt: TGCGCCAGCAGCTTGCCGGGGGGGGAGACCCAGTACTTC

v_gene: TRBV7-2
d_gene: NA
len: 13
j_gene: TRBJ2-7
abundance: few
CDR3aa: CASSLGQFYEQYF
CDR3nt: TGTGCCAGCAGCTTAGGACAGTTCTACGAGCAGTACTTC

v_gene: TRBV5-1
d_gene: TRBD1
len: 14
j_gene: TRBJ2-7
abundance: NA
CDR3aa: CASSWTGQGYEQYF
CDR3nt: TGCGCCAGCAGCTGGACCGGACAGGGCTACGAGCAGTACTTC

v_gene: TRBV7-6
d_gene: NA
len: 16
j_gene: TRBJ2-5
abundance: NA
CDR3aa: CASIPGPRSDQETQYF
CDR3nt: TGTGCCAGCATCCCGGGTCCGCGGAGTGACCAAGAGACCCAGTACTTC

v_gene: TRBV27
d_gene: NA
len: 15
j_gene: TRBJ2-5
abundance: NA
CDR3aa: CASSLSPEARVTQYF
CDR3nt: TGTGCCAGCAGTTTATCCCCCGAGGCCCGGGTGACCCAGTACTTC

v_gene: TRBV5-4
d_gene: NA
len: 15
j_gene: TRBJ2-7
abundance: NA
CDR3aa: CASSLGAGSIYEQYF
CDR3nt: TGTGCCAGCAGCTTAGGGGCAGGGTCAATCTACGAGCAGTACTTC

v_gene: TRBV28
d_gene: TRBD1
len: 16
j_gene: TRBJ2-7
abundance: NA
CDR3aa: CASSLYKDRANYEQYF
CDR3nt: TGTGCCAGCAGTTTATATAAGGACAGGGCGAATTACGAGCAGTACTTC

v_gene: TRBV6-5
d_gene: TRBD1
len: 15
j_gene: TRBJ2-1
abundance: few
CDR3aa: CASSYGTGVYNEQFF
CDR3nt: TGTGCCAGCAGTTACGGGACAGGGGTCTACAATGAGCAGTTCTTC

v_gene: TRBV7-3
d_gene: TRBD2
len: 16
j_gene: TRBJ2-2
abundance: NA
CDR3aa: CASSPGLAGATGELFF
CDR3nt: TGTGCCAGCAGCCCCGGACTAGCGGGAGCCACCGGGGAGCTGTTTTTT

v_gene: TRBV4-2
d_gene: TRBD1
len: 15
j_gene: TRBJ1-5
abundance: few
CDR3aa: CASSQDGDRDQPQHF
CDR3nt: TGTGCCAGCAGCCAAGATGGGGACAGGGATCAGCCCCAGCATTTT

v_gene: TRBV11-3
d_gene: TRBD1
len: 16
j_gene: TRBJ2-7
abundance: NA
CDR3aa: CASSLGPGTGKSEQYF
CDR3nt: TGTGCCAGCAGCTTAGGGCCCGGGACAGGGAAATCCGAGCAGTACTTC

v_gene: TRBV2
d_gene: TRBD1
len: 13
j_gene: TRBJ1-1
abundance: NA
CDR3aa: CASTLQGWTEAFF
CDR3nt: TGTGCCAGCACCCTACAGGGGTGGACTGAAGCTTTCTTT

v_gene: TRBV7-9
d_gene: NA
len: 14
j_gene: TRBJ2-7
abundance: NA
CDR3aa: CASSLMADSYEQYF
CDR3nt: TGTGCCAGCAGCTTAATGGCGGATTCCTACGAGCAGTACTTC

v_gene: TRBV6-5
d_gene: NA
len: 15
j_gene: TRBJ2-1
abundance: NA
CDR3aa: CASSASGTTYNEQFF
CDR3nt: TGTGCCAGCAGTGCGAGCGGTACCACCTACAATGAGCAGTTCTTC

v_gene: TRBV27
d_gene: TRBD1
len: 15
j_gene: TRBJ2-1
abundance: NA
CDR3aa: CASSPLDRGLHEQFF
CDR3nt: TGTGCCAGCAGTCCTCTCGACAGGGGGCTCCATGAGCAGTTCTTC

v_gene: TRBV28
d_gene: NA
len: 15
j_gene: TRBJ2-5
abundance: once
CDR3aa: CASSLRRLQGPRQYF
CDR3nt: TGTGCCAGCAGTTTACGGCGATTACAGGGCCCACGGCAGTACTTC

v_gene: TRBV9
d_gene: TRBD2
len: 17
j_gene: TRBJ2-3
abundance: NA
CDR3aa: CASSVPGTSGNTDTQYF
CDR3nt: TGTGCCAGCAGCGTACCTGGGACTAGCGGCAACACAGATACGCAGTATTTT

v_gene: TRBV4-2
d_gene: NA
len: 19
j_gene: TRBJ2-6
abundance: NA
CDR3aa: CASSQVTGIRGSGANGLTF
CDR3nt: TGTGCCAGCAGCCAAGTTACAGGGATTAGGGGCTCTGGGGCCAACGGCCTGACTTTC

v_gene: TRBV5-1
d_gene: TRBD1
len: 14
j_gene: TRBJ1-1
abundance: few
CDR3aa: CASSSGQGNTEAFF
CDR3nt: TGCGCCAGCAGCTCGGGACAGGGGAACACTGAAGCTTTCTTT

v_gene: TRBV6-5
d_gene: NA
len: 13
j_gene: TRBJ1-1
abundance: once
CDR3aa: CASRGGMNTEAFF
CDR3nt: TGTGCCAGCAGGGGAGGGATGAACACTGAAGCTTTCTTT

v_gene: TRBV7-9
d_gene: TRBD2
len: 15
j_gene: TRBJ2-5
abundance: NA
CDR3aa: CASRPSGGGGETQYF
CDR3nt: TGTGCCAGCAGGCCTAGCGGGGGCGGGGGAGAGACCCAGTACTTC

v_gene: TRBV25-1
d_gene: TRBD1
len: 16
j_gene: TRBJ1-6
abundance: NA
CDR3aa: CASSERGTVGNSPLHF
CDR3nt: TGTGCCAGCAGTGAAAGAGGGACAGTGGGGAATTCACCCCTCCACTTT

v_gene: TRBV19
d_gene: TRBD2
len: 16
j_gene: TRBJ2-1
abundance: NA
CDR3aa: CASSKTGTSGSYEQFF
CDR3nt: TGTGCCAGTAGTAAAACCGGGACTAGCGGGAGCTATGAGCAGTTCTTC

v_gene: TRBV7-9
d_gene: NA
len: 16
j_gene: TRBJ1-4
abundance: NA
CDR3aa: CASSPEAGTSNEKLFF
CDR3nt: TGTGCCAGCAGCCCCGAGGCGGGGACGTCTAATGAAAAACTGTTTTTT

v_gene: TRBV19
d_gene: NA
len: 15
j_gene: TRBJ1-4
abundance: NA
CDR3aa: CASSRTGNFAEKLFF
CDR3nt: TGTGCCAGTAGTCGGACCGGGAACTTCGCAGAAAAACTGTTTTTT

v_gene: TRBV7-3
d_gene: TRBD2
len: 15
j_gene: TRBJ2-1
abundance: NA
CDR3aa: CASSIRAGESQEQFF
CDR3nt: TGTGCAAGCAGCATACGAGCGGGAGAATCCCAAGAGCAGTTCTTC

v_gene: TRBV28
d_gene: TRBD2
len: 15
j_gene: TRBJ2-7
abundance: NA
CDR3aa: CASSGRTRDAYEQYF
CDR3nt: TGTGCCAGCAGTGGCCGGACTAGGGATGCCTACGAGCAGTACTTC

v_gene: TRBV21-1
d_gene: NA
len: 16
j_gene: TRBJ2-3
abundance: few
CDR3aa: CASSLPGALLTDTQYF
CDR3nt: TGTGCCAGCAGCCTACCGGGAGCCTTATTGACAGATACGCAGTATTTT

v_gene: TRBV5-6
d_gene: NA
len: 12
j_gene: TRBJ2-7
abundance: few
CDR3aa: CASSQYTYEQYF
CDR3nt: TGTGCCAGCAGCCAGTACACCTACGAGCAGTACTTC